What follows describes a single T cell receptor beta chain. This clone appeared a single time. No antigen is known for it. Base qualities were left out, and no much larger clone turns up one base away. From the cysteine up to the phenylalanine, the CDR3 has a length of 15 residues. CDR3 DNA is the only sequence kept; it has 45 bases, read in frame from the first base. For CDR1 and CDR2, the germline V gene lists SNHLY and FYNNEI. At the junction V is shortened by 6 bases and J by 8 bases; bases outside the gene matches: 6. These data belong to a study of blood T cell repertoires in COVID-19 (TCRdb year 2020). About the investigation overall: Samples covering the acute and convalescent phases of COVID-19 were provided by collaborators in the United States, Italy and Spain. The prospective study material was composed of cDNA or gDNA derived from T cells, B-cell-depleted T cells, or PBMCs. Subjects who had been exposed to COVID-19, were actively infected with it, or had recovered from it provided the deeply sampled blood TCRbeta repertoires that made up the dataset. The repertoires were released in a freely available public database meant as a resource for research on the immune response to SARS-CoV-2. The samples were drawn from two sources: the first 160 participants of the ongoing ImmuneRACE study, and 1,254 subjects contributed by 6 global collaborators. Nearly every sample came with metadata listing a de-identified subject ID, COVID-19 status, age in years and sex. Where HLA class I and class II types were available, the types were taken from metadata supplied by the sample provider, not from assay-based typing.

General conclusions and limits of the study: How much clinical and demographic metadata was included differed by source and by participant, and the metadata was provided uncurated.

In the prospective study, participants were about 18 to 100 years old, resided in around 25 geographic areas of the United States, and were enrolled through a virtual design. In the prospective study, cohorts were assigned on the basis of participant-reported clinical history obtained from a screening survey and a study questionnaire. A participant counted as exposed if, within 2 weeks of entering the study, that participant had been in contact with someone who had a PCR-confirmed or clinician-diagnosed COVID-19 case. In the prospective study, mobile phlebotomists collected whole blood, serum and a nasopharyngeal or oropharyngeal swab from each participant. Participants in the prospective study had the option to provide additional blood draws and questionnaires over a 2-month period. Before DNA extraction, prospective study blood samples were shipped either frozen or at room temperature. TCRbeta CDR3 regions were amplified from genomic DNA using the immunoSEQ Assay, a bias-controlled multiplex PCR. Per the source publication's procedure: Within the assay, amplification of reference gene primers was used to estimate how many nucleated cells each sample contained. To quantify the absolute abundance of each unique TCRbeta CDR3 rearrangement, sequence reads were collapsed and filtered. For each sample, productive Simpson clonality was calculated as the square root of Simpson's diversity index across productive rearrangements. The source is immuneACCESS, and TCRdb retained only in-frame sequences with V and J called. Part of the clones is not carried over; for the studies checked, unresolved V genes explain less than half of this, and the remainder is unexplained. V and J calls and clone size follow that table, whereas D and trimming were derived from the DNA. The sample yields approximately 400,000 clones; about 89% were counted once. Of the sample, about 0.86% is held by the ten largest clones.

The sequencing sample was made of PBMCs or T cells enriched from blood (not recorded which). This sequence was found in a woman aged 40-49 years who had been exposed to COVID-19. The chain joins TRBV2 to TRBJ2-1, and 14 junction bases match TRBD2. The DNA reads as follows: TGTGCCAGCAGCGCCGAGGGACTAGCGGGGGATGAGCAGTTCTTC. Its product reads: CASSAEGLAGDEQFF.